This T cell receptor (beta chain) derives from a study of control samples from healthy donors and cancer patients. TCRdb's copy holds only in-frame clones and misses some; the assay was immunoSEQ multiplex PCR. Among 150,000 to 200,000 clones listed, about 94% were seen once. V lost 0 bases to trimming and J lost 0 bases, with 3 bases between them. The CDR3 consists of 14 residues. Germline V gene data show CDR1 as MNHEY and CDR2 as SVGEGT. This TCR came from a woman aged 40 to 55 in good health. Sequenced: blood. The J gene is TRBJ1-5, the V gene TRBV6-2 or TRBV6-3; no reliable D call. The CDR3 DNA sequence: TGTGCCAGCAGTTACTCCTATAGCAATCAGCCCCAGCATTTT. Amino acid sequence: CASSYSYSNQPQHF.